This T cell receptor (beta chain) was sequenced for a study of T cells in Graves' hyperthyroidism and ophthalmopathy. RNA transcripts provided the source from which TCR beta CDR3 regions were amplified. With the HTBI primer set, the TCR CDR3 went through a first round of RT-PCR. TCRdb itself ran the multiplex PCR reads through MiXCR, one entry per CDR3 protein. The sample consists of a few hundred thousand distinct CDR3 sequences, roughly 14% of them appearing once. This clonotype appeared a few times. One junction end disagrees with the germline gene, perhaps due to a read error. Graves' hyperthyroidism qualified as stable when ophthalmopathy did not progress within 18 months. The CDR3 contains 13 residues.

The source material was blood. The source of this sequence is a woman under 40 with Graves' hyperthyroidism. This chain uses TRBV12-3 or TRBV12-4 with TRBJ2-1; no reliable D call. In DNA, the CDR3 is TGTGCCAGCAGTTTAACTACCGACAATGAGCAGTCCTTC. Translating it yields CASSLTTDNEQSF.